One sample yielded the 22 T cell receptor beta chains listed below, sequenced in a study of shared clonotypes between healthy human individuals. The repertoire was sequenced with immunoSEQ multiplex PCR; TCRdb's copy has only in-frame clones and lacks some. This table holds over 2 million clones, less than 95% found once. Sequencing was carried out using naive CD4+ T cells from PBMCs. Subset defined: CD45RA+ positively selected. All receptors come from a man younger than 35 in good health. Some clones in this sample may be carry-over from other donors' samples.

This chain joins TRBV28 and TRBJ2-5, with 10 bases lining up with TRBD1. The DNA end is more similar to TRBJ2-7, so the J call may be wrong. CDR3 size: 13 residues. Germline V gene lookup returns CDR1 MDHEN and CDR2 SYDVKM. The CDR3 loop is CASKRQGASEQYF. Written as DNA, the CDR3 is TGTGCCAGCAAAAGACAGGGGGCGAGCGAGCAGTACTTC.

In this sample, this clone turned up once. CDR3 sequence: CASSLGTGWQETEAFF. In DNA, the CDR3 is TGCGCCAGCAGCTTGGGGACAGGGTGGCAGGAGACTGAAGCTTTCTTT. The rearrangement joins TRBV5-1 to TRBJ1-1, with TRBD1 matching over 8 bases. This CDR3 contains 16 residues. V trimming: 0 bases; J trimming: 5 bases; junction bases outside the gene matches: 9. Germline V CDR1 and CDR2: SGHRS, YFSETQ. Drawing the rest from reference TRBV5-1 and TRBJ1-1, the complete variable domain is KAGVTQTPRYLIKTRGQQVTLSCSPISGHRSVSWYQQTPGQGLQFLFEYFSETQRNKGNFPGRFSGRQFSNSRSEMNVSTLELGDSALYLCASSLGTGWQETEAFFGQGTRLTVV.

V gene TRBV18 combines with J gene TRBJ2-1; 9 nucleotides agree with TRBD1. The CDR3 is made up of 15 amino acids. The germline V gene encodes CDR1 KGHSH and CDR2 LQKENI. Trimming cost V 8 bases and J 6 bases; bases outside gene matches: 11. The CDR3 nucleotides are TGTGCCAGCATAAACAGGGGGCTCTCCGCCAATGAGCAGTTCTTC. Translated: CASINRGLSANEQFF.

This clone was seen a single time. The genes are TRBV6-6 and TRBJ1-4, with 7 bases fitting TRBD1. The CDR3 runs 16 residues. Trimming cost V 0 bases and J 5 bases; bases outside gene matches: 6. The germline V gene has CDR1 MNHNY and CDR2 SVGAGI (reference sequence). CDR3 region: CASSYSTGVRNEKLFF. The CDR3 DNA is TGTGCCAGCAGTTACTCTACAGGGGTGCGAAATGAAAAACTGTTTTTT.

The chain links TRBV9 to TRBJ1-1; D is perhaps TRBD1 (5 bases). Germline CDR1 is SGDLS and CDR2 is YYNGEE. This CDR3 comprises 14 residues. Trimming stripped 5 bases from V and 3 bases from J, with 14 bases between. The CDR3 loop reads CASSSGAGDTEAFF. The CDR3 nucleotides are TGTGCCAGCAGTTCCGGGGCGGGGGACACTGAAGCTTTCTTT.

The gene calls are TRBV5-4 and TRBJ2-3; a weak D match, TRBD2 (6 bases). Per germline, CDR1 SGHNT and CDR2 YYREEE (reference sequence). The CDR3 totals 16 residues. The V end lost 3 bases, the J end lost 0 bases, and 14 bases lay between the germline ends. The CDR3 reads CASSWGGAPSTDTQYF. The CDR3 DNA sequence: TGTGCCAGCAGCTGGGGCGGGGCCCCGAGCACAGATACGCAGTATTTT.

The chain joins TRBV5-5 to TRBJ1-3; perhaps TRBD1 as D (6 bases). The CDR3 runs to 17 residues. With 2 bases removed from V and 8 bases from J, the gap between germline ends came to 23 bases. Germline loops: CDR1 SGHKS, CDR2 YYEKEE (reference sequence). The CDR3 here is CASSLYDRTQGWYTIYF. Written as DNA, the CDR3 is TGTGCCAGCAGCTTATACGACAGGACACAGGGTTGGTACACCATATATTTT.

The V and J genes are TRBV21-1 and TRBJ1-5. TRBV21-1 is annotated as a pseudogene. This CDR3 has 15 amino acids. For the CDR3, the DNA is TGTGCCAGCAGCAAAGTCCCGGGGTTTCATCAGCCCCAGCATTTT. Its translation is CASSKVPGFHQPQHF.

Note on this clone: The identical CDR3 is also encoded by other nucleotide sequences in the sample. The chain recombines TRBV5-1 with TRBJ1-1, with D tentatively TRBD1 (5 bases). Trimming removed 4 bases from V and 2 bases from J, with 12 bases in between. This CDR3 is built from 14 residues. Looked up from germline, CDR1 is SGHRS and CDR2 is YFSETQ. In DNA, the CDR3 is TGCGCCAGCAGCCTGTTGGGGGAAAACACTGAAGCTTTCTTT. Its translation: CASSLLGENTEAFF.

The chain couples TRBV19 to TRBJ2-1, with 12 bases identical to TRBD2. The CDR3 is 17 residues long. After removal of 7 bases from V and 1 base from J, the junction contained 8 bases not matched to a gene. Germline-derived CDR1 and CDR2 are LNHDA and SQIVND (reference sequence). The CDR3 nucleotides read TGTGCCAGTAAGGCTAGCGGGAGGGGTAATTCCTACAATGAGCAGTTCTTC. As protein: CASKASGRGNSYNEQFF.

This chain uses TRBV5-1 with TRBJ2-5; 8 bases align to TRBD1. Trimming cost V 2 bases and J 1 base; bases outside gene matches: 19. In germline, CDR1 is SGHRS, CDR2 YFSETQ. The CDR3 has 20 amino acids. The CDR3 nucleotides are TGCGCCAGCAGCTTACCTCCCCTGGGACAGGCTAGAATCGGCCAAGAGACCCAGTACTTC. Translating gives CASSLPPLGQARIGQETQYF.

This chain joins TRBV5-1 and TRBJ2-1; TRBD1 agrees at 9 bases. There are 17 residues in the CDR3. V shed 2 bases and J 8 bases; nucleotides not matched to a gene: 14. The germline V gene encodes CDR1 SGHRS and CDR2 YFSETQ. CDR3 residues: CASSLKGEGQGDHEQFF. In DNA, the CDR3 is TGCGCCAGCAGCTTAAAGGGTGAGGGACAGGGTGACCATGAGCAGTTCTTC.

The V and J genes are TRBV19 and TRBJ1-1; 9 nucleotides line up with TRBD1. There are 13 residues in the CDR3. The V and J ends lost 7 bases and 5 bases, in that order; junction bases with no gene match: 5. Germline loops: CDR1 LNHDA, CDR2 SQIVND (reference sequence). The CDR3 is CASTVTGGTEAFF. CDR3 nucleotides: TGTGCCAGTACCGTGACAGGGGGGACTGAAGCTTTCTTT.

For the CDR3, the DNA is TGTGCCAGCAGCCAGCCCGGACTAGCGGGAGCCGGGGAGCTGTTTTTT. Protein: CASSQPGLAGAGELFF. The chain carries TRBV4-2 and TRBJ2-2, with TRBD2 matching over 13 bases. Germline V gene data show CDR1 as LGHNA and CDR2 as YNFKEQ. The CDR3 consists of 16 residues. V shed 3 bases and J 6 bases; nucleotides not matched to a gene: 4.

The J gene is TRBJ1-5, the V gene TRBV27; the match to TRBD1 covers 10 bases. The CDR3 is made up of 17 amino acids. CDR1 and CDR2 from the germline V gene are MNHEY and SMNVEV (reference sequence). With 0 bases clipped from V and 7 bases from J, the junction kept 9 bases outside the gene matches. For the CDR3, the DNA is TGTGCCAGCAGTTTATCCCCGGGACAGGGGCTTGAGCAGCCCCAGCATTTT. As protein: CASSLSPGQGLEQPQHF.

The chain recombines TRBV14 with TRBJ2-1, with 11 bases matching TRBD1. Germline trimming cut 4 bases from V and 3 bases from J; bases unmatched to any gene: 8. Germline-derived CDR1 and CDR2 are SGHDN and FVKESK. The CDR3 runs 17 residues. CDR3 DNA sequence: TGTGCCAGCAGCCGGGCATTGGGACAGGGGGTCTACAATGAGCAGTTCTTC. Its protein is CASSRALGQGVYNEQFF. Together with reference TRBV14 and TRBJ2-1, the CDR3 gives the full variable domain: EAGVTQFPSHSVIEKGQTVTLRCDPISGHDNLYWYRRVMGKEIKFLLHFVKESKQDESGMPNNRFLAERTGGTYSTLKVQPAELEDSGVYFCASSRALGQGVYNEQFFGPGTRLTVL.

A note on this clone: Other DNA sequences in the same sample also yield this CDR3. The chain links TRBV18 to TRBJ2-3; D not resolved. The CDR3 has 15 residues. CDR1 and CDR2 from the germline V gene are KGHSH and LQKENI. V lost 3 bases and J 0 bases, leaving 10 bases between the germline ends. Here the CDR3 DNA reads TGTGCCAGCTCACCCCAGGCGTCTAGCACAGATACGCAGTATTTT. Translated: CASSPQASSTDTQYF.

V and J are TRBV5-4 and TRBJ2-3; 10 bases agree with TRBD2. V was pared by 5 bases and J by 0 bases, with 9 bases of the junction left unmatched. The germline V gene has CDR1 SGHNT and CDR2 YYREEE (reference sequence). The length of the CDR3 is 17 residues. CDR3 protein: CASSSLLAGTSTDTQYF. In DNA, the CDR3 is TGTGCCAGCAGTTCACTACTAGCGGGAACTAGCACAGATACGCAGTATTTT.

CDR3 nucleotide sequence: TGTGCCAGCAGTTCCCCGGGACAACACTACGAGCAGTACTTC. Amino acids: CASSSPGQHYEQYF. The chain uses TRBV28 and TRBJ2-7, with D perhaps TRBD1 (6 bases). Germline CDR1 MDHEN, CDR2 SYDVKM. V was trimmed by 4 bases and J by 3 bases, leaving 13 bases between them. CDR3 size: 14 residues.

The genes are TRBV6-5 and TRBJ1-3; a possible D gene is TRBD1 (5 bases). V was shortened by 8 bases and J by 8 bases, with 22 bases between the two germline ends. This CDR3 has 15 amino acids. Germline V CDR1 and CDR2: MNHEY, SVGAGI. The CDR3 loop is CASSSRGGTSDTIYF. The DNA of the CDR3 is TGTGCCAGCTCGAGCCGGGGGGGTACATCGGACACCATATATTTT.

The chain links TRBV5-1 to TRBJ2-7; no definite D call. The germline V gene encodes CDR1 SGHRS and CDR2 YFSETQ. The CDR3 consists of 14 residues. V shed 3 bases and J shed 1 base, with 11 bases lying between them. In DNA, the CDR3 is TGCGCCAGCAGCTATGACCGGCTATCCTACGAGCAGTACTTC. It specifies CASSYDRLSYEQYF.

The chain combines TRBV7-6 with TRBJ1-3; 7 positions match TRBD1. The CDR3 spans 15 residues. Germline assignment: CDR1 SGHVS and CDR2 FNYEAQ. V was clipped by 2 bases and J by 9 bases; unmatched bases: 10. In DNA, the CDR3 is TGTGCCAGCAGCTTACGACAGGGCAACGGAGGCACCATATATTTT. Amino acids: CASSLRQGNGGTIYF. Full variable domain (rest looked up from reference TRBV7-6 and TRBJ1-3): GAGVSQSPRYKVTKRGQDVALRCDPISGHVSLYWYRQALGQGPEFLTYFNYEAQQDKSGLPNDRFSAERPEGSISTLTIQRTEQRDSAMYRCASSLRQGNGGTIYFGEGSWLTVV.